What follows is one TCR beta chain and its context. No cognate antigen has been identified for it. Base qualities were left out, and no much larger clone turns up one base away. The same CDR3 can be traced to other DNA sequences in this sample. The entry originates in a study of shared clonotypes between healthy human individuals (dated by TCRdb to the early 2020s). Regarding the research as a whole: The cohort included three men and a couple of women between 18 and 49 years of age. To estimate repertoire size and how much clonotypes are shared between individuals, the study performed deep sequencing of blood TCR repertoires from five healthy adults. Libraries were prepared and TCR repertoires were sequenced by different laboratories using diverse techniques, in order to increase sequencing depth and limit assay-specific biases. For each donor, CD4 naive and CD4 memory were each run on three plates, CD8 naive on two plates, and CD8 memory on one plate. Leukapheresis yielded between about 0.85 and 10 billion PBMCs per donor. Findings and caveats that apply to the study as a whole: Estimated clonotype richness was generally larger for naive than for memory subsets. Clonotypes shared by all four sorted-subset donors showed higher generation probabilities than non-shared clonotypes. About 4.5% of naive CD4, approximately 3.7% of naive CD8, approximately 2.2% of memory CD4, and around 0.4% of memory CD8 clonotypes were shared across a few donors. The genetic and exposure-history diversity represented was limited by the small number of donors. Only blood was sampled, and tissue TCR repertoires likely differ from those in blood. Pairwise subsampling led to the expectation that sequencing depth would affect the degree of clonotype sharing among donors. Incomplete sequencing was indicated by rarefaction of sorted-subset datasets, despite the large sequencing depth.

For the CD8 naive samples, CD45RO-negative cells were positively selected for CCR7, yielding a CD45RA+CCR7+ population from which TemRA cells were excluded. Donors were healthy HIV-negative adults with no recently reported acute infections or vaccinations. Only Caucasian adults living in Nashville, Tennessee, USA were represented among the donors. After blood collection by leukapheresis, PBMCs were isolated using Ficoll-Histopaque density gradient centrifugation and then cryopreserved in the vapor phase of liquid nitrogen. Purity and quantity of every magnetically sorted T cell population were checked by analytical flow cytometry. Genomic DNA was isolated from each sorted fraction and quantified by UV absorbance on a Nanodrop 2000c. Using the deep immunoSEQ assay, multiplex PCR amplified TCR CDR3 regions from genomic DNA. Genomic DNA extracted from each cell subset was distributed evenly over all wells of several immunoSEQ 96-well plates, and each plate served as one replicate. For sorted subsets, each replicate PCR was loaded with approximately 200 ng genomic DNA, equivalent to approximately 33,000 T cell genomes. The purified libraries were quantified using a Qubit 3.0 fluorometer, sized with a Bioanalyzer 2100, and then quantified again using the KAPA Library Quantification kit. A separate single-read 150-cycle Illumina NextSeq 550 flow cell was used to sequence each immunoSEQ 96-well plate. The original pipeline was this. Because only junctional sequences without quality scores were contained in the immunoSEQ output, filtering matching that applied to full-length reads could not be performed. Sequences were annotated with PyIR, a Python wrapper for IgBLAST v1.9, and V/J genes and CDR3 were assigned using IMGT germline references. Reads were removed for weak V/J assignments (E-value above 1e-6), missing CDR3, stop codons, out-of-frame junctions, or ambiguous translated residues. V3J clonotypes were defined by identical inferred V gene, J gene, and CDR3 amino acid sequence. Percentage overlap between repertoires was computed as shared unique clonotypes divided by the size of the smaller repertoire. Three approaches were used to assess repertoire richness: RTK rarefaction, the Chao1 estimator, and Recon v2.1 estimates of unobserved clonotypes. Generation probabilities for all TCRbeta clonotypes obtained by the gDNA method from four donors were computed using OLGA. The clones in this table, taken by TCRdb from immuneACCESS, are in-frame only. Not every clone is retained; where verified, under half of the shortfall comes from an unresolved V gene, and the cause of the rest is unknown. For V, J and clone size, that table is used; D and trimming come from the DNA. For this sample there are approximately 2,200,000 clones; about 92% appear just once. The leading ten clones occupy about 1.8% of the sample.

Its CDR3 holds 11 amino acids, cysteine through phenylalanine. The retained sequence is limited to the CDR3, 33 bases, with the frame set at the first base. Trimming at the junction amounts to 3 bases on V and 7 bases on J, and the germline ends lie 9 bases apart. CDR1 and CDR2, looked up from the germline V gene, are SQVTM and ANQGSEA. The sequenced sample was naive CD8+ T cells from PBMCs. The cell subset or site label, as the study defines it: CD45RA+CCR7+. The receptor's source is a man aged 18 to 30 in good health. Some clones in this sample may be carry-over from other donors' samples. The chain links TRBV29-1 with TRBJ1-2; TRBD1 is perhaps the D gene, given 6 matching bases. The CDR3: CSVDRGGGYTF. The DNA reads TGCAGCGTTGACAGGGGAGGTGGCTACACCTTC. Where the CDR3 stops, the reference TRBV29-1 and TRBJ1-2 genes take over; the full variable domain is SAVISQKPSRDICQRGTSLTIQCQVDSQVTMMFWYRQQPGQSLTLIATANQGSEATYESGFVIDKFPISRPNLTFSTLTVSNMSPEDSSIYLCSVDRGGGYTFGSGTRLTVV.